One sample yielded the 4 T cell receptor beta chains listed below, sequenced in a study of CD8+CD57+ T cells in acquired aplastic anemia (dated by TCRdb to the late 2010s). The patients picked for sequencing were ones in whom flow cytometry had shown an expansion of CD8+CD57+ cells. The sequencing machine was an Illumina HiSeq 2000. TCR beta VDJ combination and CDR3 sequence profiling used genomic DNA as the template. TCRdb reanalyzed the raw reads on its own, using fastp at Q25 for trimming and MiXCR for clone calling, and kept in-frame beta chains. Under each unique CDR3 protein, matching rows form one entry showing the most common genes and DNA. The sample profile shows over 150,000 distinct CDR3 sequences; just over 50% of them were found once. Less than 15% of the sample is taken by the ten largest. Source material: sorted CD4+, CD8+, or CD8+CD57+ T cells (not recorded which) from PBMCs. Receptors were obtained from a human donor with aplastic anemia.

CDR3 sequence (DNA): TGTGCCAGCAGCCCTTGGGGCACCGGGGAGCTGTTTTTT. Translating it yields CASSPWGTGELFF. The genes are TRBV7-6 and TRBJ2-2; the D is unclear. Germline CDR1 and CDR2: SGHVS and FNYEAQ. Deletions cut 5 bases from V and 4 bases from J, with 8 bases between. This CDR3 is 13 amino acids long.

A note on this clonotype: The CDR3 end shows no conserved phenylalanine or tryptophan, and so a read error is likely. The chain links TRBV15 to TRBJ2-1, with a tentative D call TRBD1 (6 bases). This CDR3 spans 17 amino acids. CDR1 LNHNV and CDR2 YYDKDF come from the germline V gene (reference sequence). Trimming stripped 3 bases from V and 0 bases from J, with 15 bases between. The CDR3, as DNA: TGTGCCACCAGCAGTGGGGCGAGGGGGAGCTCCTACAATGAGCAGTTCCTC. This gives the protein CATSSGARGSSYNEQFL.

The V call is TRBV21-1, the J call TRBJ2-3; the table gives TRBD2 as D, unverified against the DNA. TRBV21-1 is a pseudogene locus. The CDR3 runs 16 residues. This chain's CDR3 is CASSKRAGGQRDTQYF. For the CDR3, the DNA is TGTGCCAGCAGCAAAAGAGCGGGGGGGCAGAGAGATACGCAGTATTTT.

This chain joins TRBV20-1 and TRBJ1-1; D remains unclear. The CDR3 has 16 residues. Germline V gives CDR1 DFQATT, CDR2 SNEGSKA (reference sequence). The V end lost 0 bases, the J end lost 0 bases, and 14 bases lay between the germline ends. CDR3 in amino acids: CSARDREGLMNTEAFF. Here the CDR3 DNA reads TGCAGTGCTAGAGATCGTGAAGGCCTGATGAACACTGAAGCTTTCTTT.